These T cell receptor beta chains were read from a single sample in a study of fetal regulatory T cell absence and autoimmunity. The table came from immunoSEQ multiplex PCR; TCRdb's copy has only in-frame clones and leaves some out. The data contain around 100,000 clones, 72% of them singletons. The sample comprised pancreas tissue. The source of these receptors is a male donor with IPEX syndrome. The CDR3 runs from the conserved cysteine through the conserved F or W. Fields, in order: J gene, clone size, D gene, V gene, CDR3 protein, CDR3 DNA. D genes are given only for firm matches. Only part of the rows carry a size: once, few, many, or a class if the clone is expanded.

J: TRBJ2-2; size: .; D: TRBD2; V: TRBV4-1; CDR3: CASSQETSGIGPTTGELFF; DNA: TGCGCCAGCAGCCAAGAAACTAGCGGGATAGGCCCGACCACCGGGGAGCTGTTTTTT
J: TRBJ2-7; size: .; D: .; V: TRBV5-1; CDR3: CASSSAHYEQYF; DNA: TGCGCCAGCAGCTCTGCTCACTACGAGCAGTACTTC
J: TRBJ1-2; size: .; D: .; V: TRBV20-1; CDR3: CSARDQVNYTF; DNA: TGCAGTGCTAGAGATCAGGTTAACTACACCTTC
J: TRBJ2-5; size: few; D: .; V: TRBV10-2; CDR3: CASSESTQETQYF; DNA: TGCGCCAGCAGTGAGTCGACTCAAGAGACCCAGTACTTC
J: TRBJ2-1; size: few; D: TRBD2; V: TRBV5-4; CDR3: CASSFWLRTSGNEQFF; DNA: TGTGCCAGCAGCTTTTGGCTCCGGACTAGCGGGAATGAGCAGTTCTTC
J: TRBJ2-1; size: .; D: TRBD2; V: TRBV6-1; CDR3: CASISLAGAPYEQFF; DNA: TGTGCCAGCATCTCACTAGCGGGAGCGCCCTATGAGCAGTTCTTC
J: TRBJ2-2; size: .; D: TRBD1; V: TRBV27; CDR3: CASSLMFVTGGMGGELFF; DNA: TGTGCCAGCAGTTTAATGTTTGTCACAGGGGGCATGGGCGGGGAGCTGTTTTTT
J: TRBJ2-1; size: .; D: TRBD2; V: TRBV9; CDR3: CASSGTSGGNEQFF; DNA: TGTGCCAGCAGCGGGACTAGCGGGGGCAATGAGCAGTTCTTC
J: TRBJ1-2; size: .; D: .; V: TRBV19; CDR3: CASSMRARGYGYTF; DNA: TGTGCCAGTAGTATGAGGGCCAGGGGCTATGGCTACACCTTC
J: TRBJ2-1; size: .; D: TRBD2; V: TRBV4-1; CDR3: CASSPPQREIDEQFF; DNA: TGCGCCAGCAGCCCCCCCCAGCGGGAGATCGATGAGCAGTTCTTC
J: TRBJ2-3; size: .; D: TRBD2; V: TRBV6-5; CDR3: CASKEDSGETDTQYF; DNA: TGTGCCAGCAAGGAAGATAGCGGGGAAACAGATACGCAGTATTTT
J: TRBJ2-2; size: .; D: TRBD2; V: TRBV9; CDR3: CASSVKSGGALSTGELFF; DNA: TGTGCCAGCAGCGTAAAAAGCGGGGGGGCCCTGAGCACCGGGGAGCTGTTTTTT
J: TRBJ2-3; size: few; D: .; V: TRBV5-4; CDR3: CASSSGSTDTQYF; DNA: TGTGCCAGCAGCTCAGGAAGCACAGATACGCAGTATTTT
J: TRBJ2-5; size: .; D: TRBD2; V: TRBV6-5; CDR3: CASSYSGLAPQETQYF; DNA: TGTGCCAGCAGTTACTCGGGACTAGCGCCACAAGAGACCCAGTACTTC
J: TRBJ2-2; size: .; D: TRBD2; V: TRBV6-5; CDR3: CASSYLLAGNTGELFF; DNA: TGTGCCAGCAGTTACCTACTAGCGGGGAACACCGGGGAGCTGTTTTTT
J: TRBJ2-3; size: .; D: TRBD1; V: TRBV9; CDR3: CASSSDRGGHTQYF; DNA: TGTGCCAGCAGCTCTGACAGGGGGGGGCATACGCAGTATTTT
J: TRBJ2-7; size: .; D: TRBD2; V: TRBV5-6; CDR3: CASSLSSGFPYEQYF; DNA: TGTGCCAGCAGCTTGAGTAGCGGGTTTCCCTACGAGCAGTACTTC
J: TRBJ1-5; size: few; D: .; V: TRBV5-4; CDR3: CASSYNSNQPQHF; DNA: TGTGCCAGCAGCTACAATAGCAATCAGCCCCAGCATTTT
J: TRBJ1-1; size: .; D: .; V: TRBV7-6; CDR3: CASSLVPRVLSPNTEAFF; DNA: TGTGCCAGCAGCTTAGTTCCCAGGGTTCTTAGTCCGAACACTGAAGCTTTCTTT
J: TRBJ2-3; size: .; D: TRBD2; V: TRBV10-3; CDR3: CAISATRGVGDTQYF; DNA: TGTGCCATCAGTGCCACCCGGGGGGTGGGAGATACGCAGTATTTT
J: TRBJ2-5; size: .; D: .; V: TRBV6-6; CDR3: CASSYSTETQYF; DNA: TGTGCCAGCAGTTACTCGACCGAGACCCAGTACTTC
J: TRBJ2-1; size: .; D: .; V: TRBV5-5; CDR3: CASRYYNEQFF; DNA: TGTGCCAGCAGGTATTACAATGAGCAGTTCTTC
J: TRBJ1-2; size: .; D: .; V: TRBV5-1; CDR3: CASRTGPDSGYTF; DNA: TGCGCCAGCAGGACAGGCCCCGACTCGGGGTACACCTTC
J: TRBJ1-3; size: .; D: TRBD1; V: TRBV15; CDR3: CATSRDRGTGGPGNTIYF; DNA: TGTGCCACCAGCAGAGATAGGGGGACAGGGGGGCCTGGAAACACCATATATTTT
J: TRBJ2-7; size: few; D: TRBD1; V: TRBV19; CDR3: CASSSPGQGFVGEYF; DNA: TGTGCCAGTAGTAGCCCGGGACAGGGATTTGTCGGGGAGTACTTC
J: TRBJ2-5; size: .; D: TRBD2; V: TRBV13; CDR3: CASSLAGGRYQETQYF; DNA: TGTGCCAGCAGCTTAGCGGGGGGGCGGTACCAAGAGACCCAGTACTTC
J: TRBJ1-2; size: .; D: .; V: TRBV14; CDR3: CASSQEGVGVYGYTF; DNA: TGTGCCAGCAGCCAAGAGGGCGTTGGAGTCTATGGCTACACCTTC
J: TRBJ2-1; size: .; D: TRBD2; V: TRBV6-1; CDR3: CASSGRTSNNEQFF; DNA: TGTGCCAGCAGTGGGCGGACTAGCAACAATGAGCAGTTCTTC
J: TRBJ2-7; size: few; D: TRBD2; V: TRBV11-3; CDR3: CASSLASGSYEQYF; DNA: TGTGCCAGCAGCTTAGCTAGCGGCTCCTACGAGCAGTACTTC